Below, 11 T cell receptor beta chains from the same sample are listed, as sequenced in a study of T cell responses to AZD1222 COVID-19 vaccine. The assay was immunoSEQ multiplex PCR, and TCRdb's table has in-frame clones only and misses some. The table records about 120,000 clones, over 75% of them present only once. Sequenced here: peripheral blood, sampled on day 0 of AZD1222 vaccination. The receptors were gathered from an adult in good health.

In the case of this clone: Different DNA sequences within this sample yield the same CDR3. The chain joins TRBV5-1 to TRBJ1-2; no clear D gene. This CDR3 is 13 amino acids long. Trimming left V 2 bases short and J 2 bases short, with 7 bases between. In germline, CDR1 is SGHRS, CDR2 YFSETQ. CDR3 sequence reads: CASSFDGNYGYTF. DNA of the CDR3: TGCGCCAGCAGCTTTGACGGGAACTATGGCTACACCTTC.

The rearrangement links TRBV19 to TRBJ2-3, with D tentatively TRBD1 (6 bases). The CDR3 runs 13 residues. V was clipped by 5 bases and J by 4 bases, with 10 bases between them. CDR1 LNHDA and CDR2 SQIVND come from the germline V gene (reference sequence). Here the CDR3 reads CASSLQGSDTQYF. As DNA, the CDR3 is TGTGCCAGTAGTTTACAGGGTTCAGATACGCAGTATTTT.

V and J are TRBV29-1 and TRBJ2-4; tentatively, D is TRBD1 or TRBD2 (5 bases each). The CDR3 runs to 15 residues. CDR1 is SQVTM and CDR2 is ANQGSEA in the germline V gene. With 4 bases removed from V and 0 bases from J, the gap between germline ends came to 13 bases. The CDR3 loop reads CSVASLGVAKNIQYF. The CDR3 DNA reads TGCAGCGTTGCCTCGTTGGGGGTAGCCAAAAACATTCAGTACTTC.

The rearrangement uses TRBV5-8 and TRBJ2-1, with D perhaps matching TRBD1 (6 bases). Trimming cost V 5 bases and J 8 bases, with 23 bases left between them. In germline, CDR1 is SGHTS, CDR2 YDEGEE. CDR3 length: 16 residues. CDR3 bases: TGTGCCAGCAGTTCAGGGGCCCAACCCTCTCGGGATGAGCAGTTCTTC. Protein: CASSSGAQPSRDEQFF.

The chain combines TRBV7-2 with TRBJ1-4, with a weak D call TRBD1 (5 bases). V lost 2 bases and J 8 bases, leaving 15 bases between the germline ends. The CDR3 runs 15 residues. CDR1 and CDR2 from the germline V gene are SGHTA and FQGNSA. CDR3 region: CASSLNPGLTEKLFF. The CDR3 nucleotides read TGTGCCAGCAGCTTAAACCCGGGACTGACGGAAAAACTGTTTTTT.

This sequence joins TRBV6-5 and TRBJ2-7; TRBD1 matches 7 bases. The CDR3 is 13 residues long. Germline V gene sequence: CDR1 MNHEY, CDR2 SVGAGI. The V gene end was trimmed by 3 bases and the J gene end by 6 bases; junction bases not matched to a gene: 5. The CDR3 reads CASSYEQGLEQYF. Here the CDR3 DNA reads TGTGCCAGCAGTTATGAACAGGGGCTCGAGCAGTACTTC.

In this sample, this clone turned up a few times. This chain joins TRBV6-5 and TRBJ2-4; D may be TRBD1 or TRBD2 (6 bases each). Trimming removed 6 bases at V and 6 bases at J, with 18 bases between. The CDR3 contains 15 residues. The germline V gene has CDR1 MNHEY and CDR2 SVGAGI. The CDR3 loop reads CASRDHWGAGNIQYF. The CDR3 DNA sequence: TGTGCCAGCAGGGACCATTGGGGGGCAGGAAACATTCAGTACTTC.

CDR3 in DNA: TGTGCCAGCAGCTTAGTTGGGACCTGGGCTCAAGAGACCCAGTACTTC. Translated, it gives CASSLVGTWAQETQYF. The V call is TRBV7-9, the J call TRBJ2-5, with D possibly called TRBD1 or TRBD2 (5 bases each). V dropped 1 base and J dropped 2 bases, with 14 bases sitting between them. Germline CDR1 reads SEHNR; CDR2 reads FQNEAQ (reference sequence). The CDR3 extends over 16 amino acids.

This chain joins TRBV30 and TRBJ1-4; TRBD1 agrees at 7 bases. CDR1 is GTSNPN and CDR2 is SVGIG in the germline V gene (reference sequence). With 3 bases clipped from V and 8 bases from J, the junction kept 6 bases outside the gene matches. The CDR3 runs to 13 residues. For the CDR3, the DNA is TGTGCCTGGAGCGGACAGGAAGGGGAAAAACTGTTTTTT. The encoded protein is CAWSGQEGEKLFF.

This clone has a single count. The rearrangement joins TRBV5-1 to TRBJ1-1; 11 bases are a match to TRBD1. Per the germline V gene, CDR1 is SGHRS and CDR2 is YFSETQ. The CDR3 has 14 residues. Trimming took 3 bases from V and 4 from J; bases not matched to a gene: 2. The CDR3 region has the DNA TGCGCCAGCAGCTCCGGGACAGGGGGCACTGAAGCTTTCTTT. As protein: CASSSGTGGTEAFF.

This sequence joins TRBV7-9 and TRBJ2-3; 8 bases fit TRBD2. The CDR3 extends over 15 amino acids. Trimming cost V 1 base and J 5 bases; bases outside gene matches: 5. Germline-derived CDR1 and CDR2 are SEHNR and FQNEAQ (reference sequence). DNA for the CDR3: TGTGCCAGCAGCTTAGTGGCGGGAGGCCGAGATACGCAGTATTTT. Translating gives CASSLVAGGRDTQYF.